A selection of T cell receptor beta chains follows, all from one sample in a study of shared T cell receptors in the human thymus. This table comes from immunoSEQ multiplex PCR, and its TCRdb copy is limited to in-frame clones, with some not included. The sample yields approximately 400,000 clones, about 95% seen once. Sequencing used thymocytes. The receptors were gathered from a human donor. Both conserved end residues are part of each CDR3. D genes are given only for firm matches. The size entry is marked missing in some rows and otherwise reads once, few, many or a size class.

V gene	clone size	J gene	D gene	CDR3 protein	CDR3 DNA
TRBV28	.	TRBJ2-3	.	CASVGGPDTDTQYF	TGTGCCAGTGTTGGGGGCCCCGACACAGATACGCAGTATTTT
TRBV2	once	TRBJ2-3	.	CATRFRSSTDTQYF	TGTGCCACTCGCTTTAGGTCCTCCACAGATACGCAGTATTTT
TRBV6-1	.	TRBJ2-7	TRBD1	CAGSLDRDGIYEQYF	TGTGCCGGATCTTTAGACAGGGATGGGATCTACGAGCAGTACTTC
TRBV7-2	.	TRBJ1-1	.	CASHGAYTEAFF	TGTGCCAGCCACGGGGCTTACACTGAAGCTTTCTTT
TRBV2	.	TRBJ2-5	TRBD2	CASSARLAGRQETQYF	TGTGCCAGCTCGGCGCGACTAGCGGGCCGGCAAGAGACCCAGTACTTC
TRBV5-1	.	TRBJ1-5	.	CASSADGQTQHF	TGCGCCAGCAGCGCGGATGGACAGACCCAGCATTTT
TRBV5-6	.	TRBJ2-3	.	CASKEPLFLGTDTQYF	TGTGCCAGCAAGGAGCCACTTTTTTTGGGCACAGATACGCAGTATTTT
TRBV5-5	.	TRBJ1-2	.	CASSRDILYGYTF	TGTGCCAGCAGCCGAGACATACTCTATGGCTACACCTTC
TRBV5-1	.	TRBJ1-5	.	CASSLAARQESQPQHF	TGCGCCAGCAGCTTGGCCGCCCGGCAGGAATCACAGCCCCAGCATTTT
TRBV7-9	.	TRBJ2-7	.	CASRAGRDTATEQYF	TGTGCCAGCAGGGCGGGACGGGACACTGCTACTGAGCAGTACTTC
TRBV2	.	TRBJ1-5	.	CASKRGAYSNQPQHF	TGTGCCAGCAAGAGGGGAGCTTATAGCAATCAGCCCCAGCATTTT
TRBV27	.	TRBJ2-5	.	CASMIRGTEETQYF	TGTGCCAGCATGATTAGGGGCACGGAAGAGACCCAGTACTTC
TRBV19	.	TRBJ2-7	.	CATARRGAYEQYF	TGTGCCACCGCCCGAAGAGGGGCCTACGAGCAGTACTTC
TRBV7-6	.	TRBJ2-1	.	CASSGNREGAPGDEQFF	TGTGCCAGCAGCGGCAACAGGGAGGGCGCACCGGGCGATGAGCAGTTCTTC
TRBV28	.	TRBJ2-7	.	CASSEVAGFHEQYF	TGTGCCAGCAGCGAAGTGGCAGGCTTCCACGAGCAGTACTTC
TRBV9	.	TRBJ2-3	.	CASSVGVRKADTQYF	TGTGCCAGCAGCGTAGGAGTCCGGAAGGCAGATACGCAGTATTTT
TRBV5-6	.	TRBJ2-2	.	CASRIEEGQDTGELFF	TGTGCCAGCCGTATCGAGGAGGGGCAAGACACCGGGGAGCTGTTTTTT
TRBV6-1	once	TRBJ1-1	TRBD1	CASKGQGMITEAFF	TGTGCCAGCAAGGGACAGGGGATGATCACTGAAGCTTTCTTT
TRBV7-9	.	TRBJ2-7	.	CASSLGGLEQYF	TGTGCCAGCAGCTTAGGAGGCCTCGAGCAGTACTTC
TRBV9	once	TRBJ2-7	.	CASSVGSGLSSYEQYF	TGTGCCAGCAGCGTAGGCAGCGGTTTAAGCTCCTACGAGCAGTACTTC
TRBV28	once	TRBJ2-7	.	CASSFPPLARSQGQYF	TGTGCCAGCAGTTTTCCCCCACTAGCCCGATCCCAAGGGCAGTACTTC
TRBV27	.	TRBJ2-1	TRBD2	CASSSSGRTYNEQFF	TGTGCCAGCAGTTCAAGCGGGAGGACCTACAATGAGCAGTTCTTC
TRBV10-3	.	TRBJ1-1	.	CAISLGSPSTEAFF	TGTGCCATCAGTCTCGGATCGCCCAGCACTGAAGCTTTCTTT
TRBV6-5	.	TRBJ2-5	.	CASSYGLESQETQYF	TGTGCCAGCAGTTACGGACTCGAGTCTCAAGAGACCCAGTACTTC
TRBV6-1	.	TRBJ2-7	.	CASKQKGGRRYF	TGTGCCAGCAAACAGAAAGGGGGTCGAAGGTACTTC
TRBV28	.	TRBJ2-5	.	CASETSVRGRVRETQYF	TGTGCCAGCGAGACCAGTGTACGGGGACGGGTTAGAGAGACCCAGTACTTC
TRBV15	.	TRBJ1-2	.	CATSRRLSEYGYTF	TGTGCCACCAGCCGACGGCTTTCGGAATATGGCTACACCTTC
TRBV28	.	TRBJ1-5	TRBD1	CASKDRTHSNQPQHF	TGTGCCAGCAAGGACAGGACCCATAGCAATCAGCCCCAGCATTTT
TRBV5-5	once	TRBJ1-2	TRBD1	CASSPRQGLSYGYTF	TGTGCCAGCAGCCCCAGACAGGGCCTTTCCTATGGCTACACCTTC
TRBV6-1	once	TRBJ2-6	.	CASSEGGRRLSGANVLTF	TGTGCCAGCAGTGAAGGGGGGAGGCGGTTATCTGGGGCCAACGTCCTGACTTTC
TRBV30	once	TRBJ2-2	TRBD2	CAWSVEGSAGACTGELFF	TGTGCCTGGAGTGTAGAGGGGTCAGCGGGAGCGTGTACCGGGGAGCTGTTTTTT
TRBV19	.	TRBJ1-1	.	CASSSPWDTEAFF	TGTGCCAGTAGTAGCCCGTGGGACACTGAAGCTTTCTTT
TRBV6-4	.	TRBJ2-3	.	CASSDRSYQWLFSTDTQYF	TGTGCCAGCAGTGATCGGTCTTATCAATGGCTGTTTAGCACAGATACGCAGTATTTT
TRBV12-5	.	TRBJ2-7	.	CASGLKKPGRYYEQYF	TGTGCTAGTGGTTTGAAGAAACCGGGACGGTACTACGAGCAGTACTTC
TRBV11-2	.	TRBJ2-2	TRBD2	CASSLATSGRVDGELFF	TGTGCCAGCAGCTTAGCGACTAGCGGGAGGGTGGACGGGGAGCTGTTTTTT
TRBV5-6	.	TRBJ1-2	.	CASSPDSYGYTF	TGTGCCAGCAGCCCGGACAGTTATGGCTACACCTTC
TRBV6-1	.	TRBJ2-1	.	CASSEGGPGRVF	TGTGCCAGCAGTGAAGGTGGGCCCGGTCGGGTCTTC
TRBV5-8	once	TRBJ2-7	TRBD2	CASSFLRLAYPYEQYF	TGTGCCAGCAGCTTCTTGAGACTAGCGTACCCCTACGAGCAGTACTTC
TRBV10-3	.	TRBJ2-2	.	CAISESRKNTGELFF	TGTGCCATCAGTGAATCGCGGAAGAACACCGGGGAGCTGTTTTTT
TRBV7-9	.	TRBJ2-1	.	CASSSTGGSYNEQFF	TGTGCCAGCAGCTCTACAGGTGGCTCCTACAATGAGCAGTTCTTC
TRBV5-1	.	TRBJ2-3	TRBD2	CASSSRLAGGPEGPTDTQYF	TGCGCCAGCAGCTCCCGACTAGCGGGAGGGCCTGAAGGCCCCACAGATACGCAGTATTTT
TRBV7-2	.	TRBJ2-5	TRBD2	CASSGGGLHFETQYF	TGTGCCAGCAGCGGGGGGGGACTCCATTTTGAGACCCAGTACTTC
TRBV28	.	TRBJ2-1	.	CASSLQGWEQFF	TGTGCCAGCAGTTTACAGGGTTGGGAGCAGTTCTTC
TRBV7-6	once	TRBJ2-7	TRBD2	CASSLLAGGYEQYF	TGTGCCAGCAGCTTGCTAGCGGGAGGCTACGAGCAGTACTTC
TRBV14	.	TRBJ1-3	.	CASSQVSASSGNTIYF	TGTGCCAGCAGCCAAGTCTCAGCTAGCTCTGGAAACACCATATATTTT
TRBV5-1	.	TRBJ1-2	TRBD1	CASSKGTGRRGYTF	TGCGCCAGCAGCAAAGGGACAGGGCGGAGGGGCTACACCTTC
TRBV18	.	TRBJ2-1	TRBD2	CASSEGTSGFNEQFF	TGTGCCAGCTCAGAAGGGACTAGCGGGTTCAATGAGCAGTTCTTC
TRBV5-1	.	TRBJ2-4	TRBD1	CASRADRGNIQYF	TGCGCCAGCAGGGCGGACAGGGGCAACATTCAGTACTTC
TRBV5-6	.	TRBJ1-2	.	CASSLGPLRGGYTF	TGTGCCAGCAGCTTGGGCCCGTTGAGGGGAGGCTACACCTTC
TRBV29-1	.	TRBJ2-1	.	CSTGRDKAYNEQFF	TGCAGTACAGGGAGAGACAAAGCCTACAATGAGCAGTTCTTC
TRBV5-1	.	TRBJ2-7	.	CASSFRDFLYEQYF	TGCGCCAGCAGCTTCCGGGACTTCCTCTACGAGCAGTACTTC
TRBV15	.	TRBJ1-1	.	CATSRDPVRTEAFF	TGTGCCACCAGCAGAGATCCCGTGAGGACTGAAGCTTTCTTT
TRBV15	.	TRBJ1-2	.	CATSYPGLESYGYTF	TGTGCCACCAGCTACCCTGGGTTGGAATCCTATGGCTACACCTTC
TRBV6-5	.	TRBJ2-1	.	CASSYSYPYNEQFF	TGTGCCAGCAGTTACTCCTATCCATACAATGAGCAGTTCTTC
TRBV6-5	.	TRBJ2-7	TRBD1	CASSSGGSSYEQYF	TGTGCCAGCAGTTCAGGGGGCAGCTCCTACGAGCAGTACTTC
TRBV4-3	.	TRBJ1-1	.	CASSQTETNTEAFF	TGCGCCAGCAGCCAAACAGAAACGAATACTGAAGCTTTCTTT
TRBV5-1	.	TRBJ2-7	.	CASSLGTVHYEQYF	TGCGCCAGCAGCTTGGGGACGGTCCACTACGAGCAGTACTTC